This TCR beta chain was sequenced during a study of cytomegalovirus exposure and HLA in healthy donors. Study-wide results and limits: In an earlier analysis, productive rearrangement rates for most beta V segments clustered near 87% or 30%.

Concerning this clone: Antigen: not known.

Germline V gene lookup returns CDR1 MNHNY and CDR2 SVGAGI (reference sequence). The V and J ends lost 4 bases and 7 bases respectively, with 14 bases between them. This CDR3 has 14 residues. The PCR employed 60 Vbeta primers together with 13 Jbeta primers. Some clones are missing from TCRdb's copy, which holds only in-frame ones; the method was immunoSEQ multiplex PCR. The profile covers 150,000 to 200,000 clones, with less than 85% appearing a single time and more than 1.5% taken by the ten largest. The chain uses TRBV6-6 and TRBJ2-1; D perhaps matches TRBD2 (6 bases). Sample: PBMCs. This TCR came from a girl under 18 in good health and CMV-seropositive. Here the CDR3 reads CASSSPGRKNEQFF. CDR3 nucleotides: TGTGCCAGCAGTTCCCCGGGGAGGAAAAATGAGCAGTTCTTC.